These 31 T cell receptor beta chains came from one sample sequenced in a study of T cell responses to AZD1222 COVID-19 vaccine. Clones were sequenced by immunoSEQ multiplex PCR, and TCRdb holds only the in-frame ones, with some missing. The sample shows over 130,000 clones, about 89% of them seen only once. The sequences come from peripheral blood, collected 28 days after the second dose of the MenACWY control vaccine. The receptor set was obtained from an adult who received the MenACWY meningococcal vaccine as a control.

This clone has only one observation. The rearrangement joins TRBV6-5 to TRBJ2-3, with D perhaps matching TRBD2 (5 bases). In germline, CDR1 is MNHEY, CDR2 SVGAGI. CDR3 length: 15 residues. Deletions cut 0 bases from V and 3 bases from J, with 10 bases between. This CDR3 is CASSYSSGMTDTQYF. CDR3 coding DNA: TGTGCCAGCAGTTACTCGTCGGGAATGACAGATACGCAGTATTTT.

This sequence joins TRBV3-1 (or the pseudogene TRBV3-2) and TRBJ1-4; weak D call: TRBD1 (6 bases). CDR3 length: 15 residues. Germline CDR1 LGHDT, CDR2 YNNKEL (reference sequence). Trimming pared 0 bases from V and 7 bases from J, leaving 12 bases between. The CDR3 reads CASSQEGRGREKLFF. The CDR3 DNA reads as TGTGCCAGCAGCCAAGAAGGACGGGGGCGTGAAAAACTGTTTTTT.

The rearrangement links TRBV7-3 to TRBJ2-2; 10 bases agree with TRBD2. The CDR3 is 17 amino acids. Germline CDR1 and CDR2: SGHTA and FQGTGA. The trim removed 1 base at V and 6 bases at J, leaving 8 bases unmatched. Here the CDR3 DNA reads TGTGCCAGCAGCTTAAGCTTAGCTAGCGGGAGTTCCGGGGAGCTGTTTTTT. Its translation is CASSLSLASGSSGELFF.

The chain links TRBV6-5 to TRBJ1-1, with D maybe TRBD1 (6 bases). The germline V and J ends were trimmed by 2 bases and 2 bases, with 15 bases remaining between them. Germline V lookup: CDR1 MNHEY, CDR2 SVGAGI. This CDR3 is 16 amino acids long. CDR3 DNA: TGTGCCAGCAGTTACGGGGGCTGGAAGAGTAACACTGAAGCTTTCTTT. This codes for CASSYGGWKSNTEAFF.

This sequence joins TRBV9 and TRBJ2-5; no clear D. The CDR3 is 16 residues long. Germline V gene sequence: CDR1 SGDLS, CDR2 YYNGEE. The ends were cut back, 0 bases at V and 1 base at J, with 13 bases in the middle. The CDR3 loop reads CASSVGIAGAQETQYF. The CDR3 bases are TGTGCCAGCAGCGTAGGGATTGCAGGCGCCCAAGAGACCCAGTACTTC.

This clone appeared a single time. Here the CDR3 reads CASSQVGLAGYNEQFF. CDR3 bases: TGTGCCAGCAGCCAAGTAGGCCTAGCGGGGTACAATGAGCAGTTCTTC. The chain has TRBV3-1 (or the pseudogene TRBV3-2) and TRBJ2-1; 9 bases are shared with TRBD2. V shed 1 base and J 4 bases; nucleotides not matched to a gene: 5. CDR1 and CDR2 (germline): LGHDT, YNNKEL (reference sequence). CDR3 length equals 16 residues.

This rearrangement joins TRBV15 to TRBJ2-7; TRBD2 agrees at 10 bases. J gave up 6 bases and V 0 bases, and 11 bases lay outside the gene matches. Germline V gene lookup returns CDR1 LNHNV and CDR2 YYDKDF (reference sequence). This CDR3 has 17 amino acids. Here the CDR3 DNA reads TGTGCCACCAGCAGAGATCTGGGTAGGCTAGCGGGAGTCGAGCAGTACTTC. This translates into CATSRDLGRLAGVEQYF.

The chain employs TRBV9 and TRBJ2-2; either TRBD1 or TRBD2 may supply D (5 bases each). This CDR3 is built from 16 residues. Germline V gene data show CDR1 as SGDLS and CDR2 as YYNGEE. The V end lost 0 bases, the J end lost 4 bases, and 13 bases lay between the germline ends. The CDR3 DNA is TGTGCCAGCAGCGTAGGTCATGGGGGTGCCACCGGGGAGCTGTTTTTT. Encoded protein: CASSVGHGGATGELFF.

This clone was picked up one time. The chain couples TRBV28 to TRBJ1-5; TRBD1 might be the D (5 bases). The CDR3 runs to 15 residues. Per the germline V gene, CDR1 is MDHEN and CDR2 is SYDVKM. Trimming removed 6 bases at V and 1 base at J, with 13 bases between. The CDR3 reads CASSPMSGSNQPQHF. CDR3 in DNA: TGTGCCAGCAGCCCCATGTCAGGGAGCAATCAGCCCCAGCATTTT. Full variable domain (missing parts from reference TRBV28 and TRBJ1-5): DVKVTQSSRYLVKRTGEKVFLECVQDMDHENMFWYRQDPGLGLRLIYFSYDVKMKEKGDIPEGYSVSREKKERFSLILESASTNQTSMYLCASSPMSGSNQPQHFGDGTRLSIL.

The chain recombines TRBV27 with TRBJ1-1; TRBD1 matches 12 bases. This CDR3 region has 16 residues. The J segment lost 6 bases and the V segment lost 4 bases, leaving 9 bases of the junction unmatched. Germline V gene lookup returns CDR1 MNHEY and CDR2 SMNVEV (reference sequence). The CDR3 region is CASSYSGTGGRAEAFF. In DNA form, the CDR3 reads TGTGCCAGCAGTTACTCCGGGACAGGGGGCAGGGCTGAAGCTTTCTTT.

The J gene is TRBJ1-1, the V gene TRBV9; no reliable D call. The V gene lost 0 bases and the J gene lost 3 bases, with 12 bases spanning the gap. CDR1 SGDLS and CDR2 YYNGEE come from the germline V gene. CDR3 length: 15 residues. The CDR3 is CASSVDPGADTEAFF. As DNA, the CDR3 is TGTGCCAGCAGCGTAGATCCAGGAGCGGACACTGAAGCTTTCTTT.

This chain uses TRBV6-9 with TRBJ2-4, with D hard to call. Trimming removed 7 bases from V and 2 bases from J, with 15 bases in between. CDR1 MNHGY and CDR2 SVAAGI come from the germline V gene. The CDR3 sequence is 15 residues long. The CDR3 reads CASIGGEVPKNIQYF. In DNA, the CDR3 is TGTGCCAGCATAGGTGGCGAAGTACCCAAAAACATTCAGTACTTC.

This chain joins TRBV5-4 and TRBJ2-3, with D hard to call. CDR3 length: 11 residues. The ends were cut back, 5 bases at V and 2 bases at J, with 3 bases in the middle. In germline, CDR1 is SGHNT, CDR2 YYREEE (reference sequence). The CDR3 nucleotides are TGTGCCAGCAGTACCACAGATACGCAGTATTTT. It translates to CASSTTDTQYF.

This clone was observed a single time. The V call is TRBV5-6, the J call TRBJ2-7; 11 bases agree with TRBD2. The CDR3 covers 17 residues. Trimming took 0 bases from V and 2 from J; bases not matched to a gene: 7. Per germline, CDR1 SGHDT and CDR2 YYEEEE. CDR3 DNA: TGTGCCAGCAGCTTGGGGGCTAGCGGGAGGTACGCCTACGAGCAGTACTTC. Encoded protein: CASSLGASGRYAYEQYF.

J is TRBJ1-1 and V is TRBV19, with TRBD1 matching over 9 bases. The CDR3 covers 14 residues. V lost 6 bases and J lost 1; bases outside the gene matches: 3. Germline V lookup: CDR1 LNHDA, CDR2 SQIVND (reference sequence). CDR3: CASSPGQGNTEAFF. Here the CDR3 DNA reads TGTGCCAGTAGCCCGGGACAGGGGAACACTGAAGCTTTCTTT.

V is TRBV11-3 and J is TRBJ2-1, with 13 bases lining up with TRBD2. The CDR3 extends over 20 amino acids. CDR1 and CDR2 from the germline V gene are SGHNT and YENEEA. The V gene end was trimmed by 0 bases and the J gene end by 8 bases; junction bases not matched to a gene: 16. The CDR3 bases are TGTGCCAGCAGCTTAGACGGCGGAGGGGTAGGACTAGCGGGAGTCGATGAGCAGTTCTTC. This translates into CASSLDGGGVGLAGVDEQFF.

This chain uses TRBV28 with TRBJ1-6; TRBD1 might be the D (6 bases). CDR3 length: 15 amino acids. Trimming took 7 bases from V and 4 from J, leaving 14 bases between them. CDR1 MDHEN and CDR2 SYDVKM come from the germline V gene. The CDR3 region has the DNA TGTGCCAGCATCACCAACGGACAGTATAATTCACCCCTCCACTTT. Encoded protein: CASITNGQYNSPLHF.

The chain links TRBV27 to TRBJ2-7, with 7 bases fitting TRBD2. The CDR3 sequence is 15 residues long. Germline V gene data show CDR1 as MNHEY and CDR2 as SMNVEV (reference sequence). The trim removed 2 bases at V and 5 bases at J, leaving 9 bases unmatched. CDR3 sequence reads: CASSLTGGSPNEQYF. The CDR3 DNA reads as TGTGCCAGCAGTTTAACTGGCGGGAGTCCCAACGAGCAGTACTTC.

This chain connects TRBV4-3 to TRBJ2-3, with 12 bases fitting TRBD2. CDR1 LGHNA and CDR2 YSLEER come from the germline V gene. The V and J ends lost 1 base and 7 bases, in that order; junction bases with no gene match: 6. The CDR3 length is 16 residues. CDR3 DNA: TGCGCCAGCAGCCAAGCGCCACTAGCGGGGGGCTATACGCAGTATTTT. It translates to CASSQAPLAGGYTQYF.

The rearrangement uses TRBV6-6 and TRBJ2-5; 7 bases line up with TRBD1. CDR3 length equals 15 residues. The V gene's germline CDR1 is MNHNY and CDR2 SVGAGI (reference sequence). V lost 0 bases to trimming and J lost 5 bases; unmatched junction nucleotides: 6. The chain's CDR3 is CASSYSTGKGETQYF. The CDR3 DNA reads as TGTGCCAGCAGTTACTCGACAGGGAAGGGGGAGACCCAGTACTTC.

The sample holds one count of this clone. V gene TRBV5-6 combines with J gene TRBJ2-3; unclear D gene. CDR1 is SGHDT and CDR2 is YYEEEE in the germline V gene. V lost 3 bases to trimming and J lost 1 base, with 3 bases between them. The CDR3 sequence is 12 residues long. CDR3 protein: CASSSGTDTQYF. The CDR3, as DNA: TGTGCCAGCAGCTCAGGCACAGATACGCAGTATTTT.

The V gene is TRBV18, the J gene TRBJ1-5; D gene uncertain. CDR1 and CDR2 from the germline V gene are KGHSH and LQKENI. This CDR3 spans 17 amino acids. The V end was cut by 3 bases, the J end by 0 bases, with 15 bases between. The DNA for the CDR3 is TGTGCCAGCTCACCCGGACTCGGAGGGATTAGCAATCAGCCCCAGCATTTT. Translating it yields CASSPGLGGISNQPQHF.

This clone was seen once. The chain joins TRBV19 to TRBJ1-5, with TRBD1 identical over 8 bases. Per germline, CDR1 LNHDA and CDR2 SQIVND (reference sequence). V shed 6 bases, J shed 1 base, and the junction held 5 bases outside the gene matches. This CDR3 spans 15 amino acids. CDR3 residues: CASSAGGASNQPQHF. The CDR3 nucleotides are TGTGCCAGTAGCGCAGGGGGCGCGAGCAATCAGCCCCAGCATTTT.

This chain uses TRBV5-1 with TRBJ1-1; 9 positions match TRBD1. The CDR3 is 16 amino acids. Germline CDR1 is SGHRS and CDR2 is YFSETQ. With V trimmed by 4 bases and J by 4 bases, 11 bases remained unmatched. The CDR3 region is CASSPTGTGSTTEAFF. Written as DNA, the CDR3 is TGCGCCAGCAGCCCCACGGGGACAGGGAGTACCACTGAAGCTTTCTTT. The full variable domain, its missing parts supplied by reference TRBV5-1 and TRBJ1-1, is KAGVTQTPRYLIKTRGQQVTLSCSPISGHRSVSWYQQTPGQGLQFLFEYFSETQRNKGNFPGRFSGRQFSNSRSEMNVSTLELGDSALYLCASSPTGTGSTTEAFFGQGTRLTVV.

There are a few counts of this clone. The CDR3 DNA sequence: TGCGCCAGCAGCTTGGTAGCCGGGTCCTATAATTCACCCCTCCACTTT. Encoded protein: CASSLVAGSYNSPLHF. The gene calls are TRBV5-1 and TRBJ1-6; D uncertain. Germline CDR1 is SGHRS and CDR2 is YFSETQ. This CDR3 is built from 16 residues. V dropped 0 bases and J dropped 1 base, with 8 bases sitting between them.

The chain employs TRBV29-1 and TRBJ2-5; either TRBD1 or TRBD2 may fit D (6 bases each). Germline V gene data show CDR1 as SQVTM and CDR2 as ANQGSEA. CDR3 length equals 13 residues. V dropped 2 bases and J dropped 4 bases, with 11 bases sitting between them. The CDR3 DNA sequence: TGCAGCGTTGAACTGGGGGGCTCAGAGACCCAGTACTTC. This translates into CSVELGGSETQYF.

The rearrangement joins TRBV7-2 to TRBJ1-3, with 8 nucleotides matching TRBD1. This CDR3 contains 15 residues. Germline V gene sequence: CDR1 SGHTA, CDR2 FQGNSA. V trimming: 0 bases; J trimming: 4 bases; junction bases outside the gene matches: 2. CDR3 residues: CASSLAQGAGNTIYF. The DNA for the CDR3 is TGTGCCAGCAGCTTAGCCCAGGGGGCGGGAAACACCATATATTTT. Using reference TRBV7-2 and TRBJ1-3 for the parts outside the CDR3, the full variable domain is GAGVSQSPSNKVTEKGKDVELRCDPISGHTALYWYRQSLGQGLEFLIYFQGNSAPDKSGLPSDRFSAERTGGSVSTLTIQRTQQEDSAVYLCASSLAQGAGNTIYFGEGSWLTVV.

The V call is TRBV14, the J call TRBJ2-2; 10 bases line up with TRBD2. Germline V lookup: CDR1 SGHDN, CDR2 FVKESK. Germline trimming cut 2 bases from V and 6 bases from J; bases unmatched to any gene: 6. The CDR3 extends over 16 amino acids. The CDR3 sequence is CASSQPGTSVAGELFF. The CDR3 DNA follows: TGTGCCAGCAGCCAACCTGGGACTAGCGTAGCCGGGGAGCTGTTTTTT.

The chain carries TRBV20-1 and TRBJ1-2, with D maybe TRBD1 (5 bases). With 4 bases removed from V and 5 bases from J, the gap between germline ends came to 8 bases. The CDR3 is 11 residues long. Per the germline V gene, CDR1 is DFQATT and CDR2 is SNEGSKA (reference sequence). In DNA, the CDR3 is TGCAGTGCTAAGACAGATTATGGCTACACCTTC. Its translation: CSAKTDYGYTF.

The chain employs TRBV28 and TRBJ1-4; tentatively, D is TRBD1 (5 bases). The CDR3 is 14 residues long. Germline CDR1 reads MDHEN; CDR2 reads SYDVKM. V was pared by 3 bases and J by 6 bases, with 11 bases between. CDR3 sequence (DNA): TGTGCCAGCAGTTTCGGGCAGGGCGATGAAAAACTGTTTTTT. Its translation is CASSFGQGDEKLFF.

The CDR3 region has the DNA TGTGCCAGCTCACCACGCCGGGACTACAGCTACGAGCAGTACTTC. Protein: CASSPRRDYSYEQYF. The chain uses TRBV18 and TRBJ2-7; 7 bases line up with TRBD2. Trimming cost V 1 base and J 3 bases; bases outside gene matches: 6. The CDR3 is 15 residues long. The germline CDR1 and CDR2 sequences are KGHSH and LQKENI.